The source of this T cell receptor beta chain is a study of preoperative IRX-2 immunotherapy in early breast cancer. The assay was immunoSEQ multiplex PCR, and TCRdb's table has in-frame clones only and misses some. The profile covers some 32,000 clones, with 80% to 85% appearing a single time and roughly 2.5% taken by the ten largest. Treatment denoted: preoperative locoregional IRX-2 cytokine immunotherapy. Samples came from a phase Ib trial of preoperative locoregional IRX-2 cytokine immunotherapy. Trimming left V 4 bases short and J 0 bases short, with 10 bases between. CDR3 size: 15 residues. Germline loops: CDR1 KGHSH, CDR2 LQKENI.

V is TRBV18 and J is TRBJ1-3; no clear D gene. The sample was lymph node tissue, taken from a patient treated with IRX-2 immunotherapy. This TCR was recovered from a human donor with breast cancer. CDR3 in amino acids: CASSQTQSSGNTIYF. The CDR3 bases are TGTGCCAGCTCACAAACTCAGAGCTCTGGAAACACCATATATTTT.